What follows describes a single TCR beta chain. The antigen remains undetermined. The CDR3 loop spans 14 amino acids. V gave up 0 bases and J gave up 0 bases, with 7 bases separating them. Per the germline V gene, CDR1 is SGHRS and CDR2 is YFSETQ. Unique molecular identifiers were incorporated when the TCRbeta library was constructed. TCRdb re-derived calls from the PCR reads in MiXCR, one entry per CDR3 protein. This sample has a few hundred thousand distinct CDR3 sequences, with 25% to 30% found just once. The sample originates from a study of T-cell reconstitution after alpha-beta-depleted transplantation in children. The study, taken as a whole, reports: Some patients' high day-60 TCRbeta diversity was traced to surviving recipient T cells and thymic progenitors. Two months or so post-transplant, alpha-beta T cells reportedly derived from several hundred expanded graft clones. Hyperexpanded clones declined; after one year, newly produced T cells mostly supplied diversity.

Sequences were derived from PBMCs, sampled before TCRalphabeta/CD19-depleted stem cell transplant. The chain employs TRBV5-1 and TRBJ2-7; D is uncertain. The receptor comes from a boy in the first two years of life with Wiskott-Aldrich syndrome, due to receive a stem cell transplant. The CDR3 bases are TGCGCCAGCAGCTTGGGTCCGACCTCCTACGAGCAGTACTTC. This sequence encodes CASSLGPTSYEQYF.